The sample holds many counts of the clone carrying this TCR beta chain. TCRbeta library preparation incorporated unique molecular identifiers. TCRdb itself ran the PCR reads through MiXCR, one entry per CDR3 protein. The sample records 190,000 or so distinct CDR3 sequences, more than 6.5% being singletons. The sample originates from a study of T-cell reconstitution after alpha-beta-depleted transplantation in children. With 2 bases clipped from V and 7 bases from J, the junction kept 7 bases outside the gene matches. Per the germline V gene, CDR1 is MNHEY and CDR2 is SVGAGI. The CDR3 loop spans 15 amino acids.

This chain uses TRBV6-5 with TRBJ1-3, with 8 bases aligning to TRBD1. This TCR was sampled from a human donor who donated a stem cell graft to a child with Wiskott-Aldrich syndrome. This material consisted of PBMCs from the stem cell graft donor, taken from the stem cell graft. The CDR3 sequence: CASSYARTGRNTIYF. The CDR3 nucleotides read TGTGCCAGCAGTTACGCTCGGACAGGGAGGAACACCATATATTTT.